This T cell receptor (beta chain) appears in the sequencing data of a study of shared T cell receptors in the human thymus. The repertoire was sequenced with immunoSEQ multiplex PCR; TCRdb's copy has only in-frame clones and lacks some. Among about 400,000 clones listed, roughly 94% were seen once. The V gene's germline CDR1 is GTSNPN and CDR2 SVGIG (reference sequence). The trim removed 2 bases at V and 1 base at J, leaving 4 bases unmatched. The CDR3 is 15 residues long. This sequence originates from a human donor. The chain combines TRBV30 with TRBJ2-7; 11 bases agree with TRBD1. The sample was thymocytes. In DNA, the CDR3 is TGTGCCTGGAGTCCGGGACAGGGGGAGTCCTACGAGCAGTACTTC. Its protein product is CAWSPGQGESYEQYF. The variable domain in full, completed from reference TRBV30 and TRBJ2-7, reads SQTIHQWPATLVQPVGSPLSLECTVEGTSNPNLYWYRQAAGRGLQLLFYSVGIGQISSEVPQNLSASRPQDRQFILSSKKLLLSDSGFYLCAWSPGQGESYEQYFGPGTRLTVT.